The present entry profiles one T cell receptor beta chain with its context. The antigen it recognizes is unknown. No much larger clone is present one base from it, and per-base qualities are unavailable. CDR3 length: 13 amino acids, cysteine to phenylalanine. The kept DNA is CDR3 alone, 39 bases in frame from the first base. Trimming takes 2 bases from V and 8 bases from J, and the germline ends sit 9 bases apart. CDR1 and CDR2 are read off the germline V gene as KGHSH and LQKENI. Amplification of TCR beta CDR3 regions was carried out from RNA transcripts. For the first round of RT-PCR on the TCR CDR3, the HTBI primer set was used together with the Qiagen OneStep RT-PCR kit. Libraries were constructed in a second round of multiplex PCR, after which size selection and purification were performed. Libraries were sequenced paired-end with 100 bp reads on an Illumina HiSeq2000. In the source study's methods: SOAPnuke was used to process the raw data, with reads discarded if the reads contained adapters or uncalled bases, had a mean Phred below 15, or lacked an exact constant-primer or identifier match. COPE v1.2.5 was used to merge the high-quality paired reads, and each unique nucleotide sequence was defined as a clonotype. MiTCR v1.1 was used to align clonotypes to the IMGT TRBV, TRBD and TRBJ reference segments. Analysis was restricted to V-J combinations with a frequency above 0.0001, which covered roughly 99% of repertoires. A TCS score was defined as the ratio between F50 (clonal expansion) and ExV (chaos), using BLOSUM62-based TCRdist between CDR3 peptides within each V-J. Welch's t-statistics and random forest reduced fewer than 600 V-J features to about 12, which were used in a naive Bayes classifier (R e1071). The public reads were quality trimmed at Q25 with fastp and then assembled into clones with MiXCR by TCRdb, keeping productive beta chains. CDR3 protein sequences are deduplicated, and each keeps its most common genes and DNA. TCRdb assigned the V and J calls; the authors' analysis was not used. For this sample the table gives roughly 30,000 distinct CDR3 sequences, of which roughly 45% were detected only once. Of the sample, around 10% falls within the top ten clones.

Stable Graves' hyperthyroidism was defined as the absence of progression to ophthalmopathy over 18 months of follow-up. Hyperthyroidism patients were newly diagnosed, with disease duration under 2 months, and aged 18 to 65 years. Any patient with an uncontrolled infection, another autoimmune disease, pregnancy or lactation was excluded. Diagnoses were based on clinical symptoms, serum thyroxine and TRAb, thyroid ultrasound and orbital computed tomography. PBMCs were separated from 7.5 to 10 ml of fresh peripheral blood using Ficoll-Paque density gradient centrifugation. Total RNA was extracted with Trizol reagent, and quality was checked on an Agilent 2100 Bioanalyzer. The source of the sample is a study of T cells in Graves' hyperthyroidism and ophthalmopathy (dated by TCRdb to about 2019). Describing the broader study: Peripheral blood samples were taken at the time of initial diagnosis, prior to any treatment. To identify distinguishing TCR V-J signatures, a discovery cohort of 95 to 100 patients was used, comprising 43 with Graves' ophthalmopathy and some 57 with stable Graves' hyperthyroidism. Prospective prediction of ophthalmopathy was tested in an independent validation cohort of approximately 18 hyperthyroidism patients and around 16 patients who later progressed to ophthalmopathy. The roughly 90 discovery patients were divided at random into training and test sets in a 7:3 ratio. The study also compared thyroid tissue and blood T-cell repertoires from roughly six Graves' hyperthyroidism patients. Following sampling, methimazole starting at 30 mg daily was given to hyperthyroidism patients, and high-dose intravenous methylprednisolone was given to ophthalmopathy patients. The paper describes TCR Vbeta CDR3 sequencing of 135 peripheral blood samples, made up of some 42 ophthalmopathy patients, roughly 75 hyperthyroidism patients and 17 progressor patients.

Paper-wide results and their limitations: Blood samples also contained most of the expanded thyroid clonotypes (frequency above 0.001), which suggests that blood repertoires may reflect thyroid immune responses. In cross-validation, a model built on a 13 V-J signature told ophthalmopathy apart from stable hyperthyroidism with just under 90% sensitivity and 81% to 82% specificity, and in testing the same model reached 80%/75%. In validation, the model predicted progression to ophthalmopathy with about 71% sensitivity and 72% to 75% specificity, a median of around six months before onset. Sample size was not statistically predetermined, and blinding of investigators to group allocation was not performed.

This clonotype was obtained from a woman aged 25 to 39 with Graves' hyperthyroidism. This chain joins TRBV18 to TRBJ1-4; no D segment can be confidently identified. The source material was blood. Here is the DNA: TGTGCCAGCTCACCAGGGAACTTGGAAAAACTGTTTTTT. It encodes CASSPGNLEKLFF.